This T cell receptor (beta chain) comes out of a study of beta chain features in type 1 diabetes. Study-wide results and limits: Insertions were fewer and deletions more numerous at VDJ junctions in type 1 diabetes patients.

The CDR3 loop spans 14 amino acids. CDR1 and CDR2 (germline): MNHEY, SVGAGI. Trimming removed 4 bases from V and 4 bases from J; junction bases left unmatched: 6. Worth noting for this clone: Its cognate antigen is unknown.

Expressed TCRB transcripts were sequenced because the entire RNA isolate underwent reverse transcription. Assay used: immunoSEQ multiplex PCR; TCRdb lists only in-frame clones, some missing. The sample holds about 620,000 clones, roughly 16% seen once. This chain uses TRBV6-5 with TRBJ1-2, with 7 nucleotides matching TRBD1. Sequencing input: naive CD4+ T cells from blood. The TCR was taken from a man younger than 30 in good health. The CDR3: CASSLRQGGYGYTF. DNA of the CDR3: TGTGCCAGCAGTTTACGACAGGGCGGCTATGGCTACACCTTC.